Detailed here is one T cell receptor (beta chain). Its antigen is as yet unknown. The sample comes from a study of beta chain features in type 1 diabetes. Study findings and constraints: In the patient group, naive, central memory and Treg TCRB repertoires seemed more alike than in the healthy donor group.

The CDR3 covers 14 residues. Germline V lookup: CDR1 MNHEY, CDR2 SVGAGI. V gave up 8 bases and J gave up 5 bases; unmatched junction bases: 5. Investigators reverse transcribed all isolated RNA, so they sequenced expressed TCRB transcripts. Method: immunoSEQ multiplex PCR; TCRdb's copy keeps in-frame clones and lacks some. The sample holds 810,000 or so clones; 15% to 20% are singletons and the top ten take 0.02% to 0.03%. Blood was drawn once from each donor into heparinised tubes. The draws averaged about 0.11 L. The sequence derives from a young woman in good health. Material: naive CD4+ T cells from blood. The chain has TRBV6-5 and TRBJ2-5, with TRBD2 matching 13 bases. CDR3 residues: CASRTSGSGETQYF. The CDR3, as DNA: TGTGCCAGCCGGACTAGCGGGAGTGGTGAGACCCAGTACTTC.